The 8 T cell receptor beta chains below come from one sample, sequenced in a study of technical replicates of blood from a handful of donors. Method: immunoSEQ multiplex PCR; TCRdb's copy keeps in-frame clones and lacks some. Among about 70,000 clones, approximately 94% were seen once, and the ten largest hold around 0.37%. Specimen: T cells isolated from PBMCs. All receptors derive from a human donor in good health.

This sequence joins TRBV11-2 and TRBJ1-1; perhaps TRBD1 as D (6 bases). CDR1 and CDR2 (germline): SGHAT, FQNNGV. This CDR3 is built from 16 residues. V was cut by 1 base and J by 5 bases, with 17 bases left in between. The CDR3 sequence: CASSLVLLRQGTEAFF. CDR3 DNA sequence: TGTGCCAGCAGCTTAGTCCTCTTGCGCCAGGGGACTGAAGCTTTCTTT.

The rearrangement links TRBV5-5 to TRBJ2-7, with D perhaps TRBD2 (5 bases). The germline CDR1 and CDR2 sequences are SGHKS and YYEKEE (reference sequence). The CDR3 is 13 residues long. Trimming left V 7 bases short and J 2 bases short, with 13 bases between. The CDR3 region is CASSSGNPYEQYF. CDR3 bases: TGTGCCAGCTCCTCGGGGAACCCCTACGAGCAGTACTTC. The full variable domain, rest sourced from reference TRBV5-5 and TRBJ2-7, is DAGVTQSPTHLIKTRGQQVTLRCSPISGHKSVSWYQQVLGQGPQFIFQYYEKEERGRGNFPDRFSARQFPNYSSELNVNALLLGDSALYLCASSSGNPYEQYFGPGTRLTVT.

This clone was picked up a small number of times. The chain is built from TRBV5-1 and TRBJ1-1, with D perhaps TRBD1 (6 bases). Germline CDR1 is SGHRS and CDR2 is YFSETQ. CDR3 length: 14 residues. The V gene lost 4 bases and the J gene lost 1 base, with 11 bases spanning the gap. In DNA, the CDR3 is TGCGCCAGCAGCACCCTGACAGGGAACACTGAAGCTTTCTTT. Its translation: CASSTLTGNTEAFF.

This clone appeared a single time. The V gene is TRBV5-4, the J gene TRBJ2-5, with D possibly matching TRBD1 (5 bases). This CDR3 region has 14 residues. Germline CDR1 reads SGHNT; CDR2 reads YYREEE (reference sequence). The ends were cut back, 6 bases at V and 5 bases at J, with 17 bases in the middle. In nucleotides, the CDR3 is TGTGCCAGCACCCGAAGGGCAGGGAAGGAGACCCAGTACTTC. Residues: CASTRRAGKETQYF.

The CDR3 sequence: CASSGGQGETGELFF. The CDR3, as DNA: TGTGCCAGCAGTGGCGGACAGGGGGAAACCGGGGAGCTGTTTTTT. The rearrangement uses TRBV6-5 and TRBJ2-2; 10 positions match TRBD1. The V segment lost 5 bases and the J segment 5 bases; nucleotides outside the gene matches: 5. This CDR3 region has 15 residues. From germline, CDR1 is MNHEY and CDR2 SVGAGI.

The J gene is TRBJ1-2, the V gene TRBV30, with D possibly being TRBD1 (5 bases). Trimming took 2 bases from V and 5 from J, leaving 15 bases between them. CDR3 length: 14 amino acids. The germline V gene has CDR1 GTSNPN and CDR2 SVGIG (reference sequence). CDR3 protein: CAWSQALPGYGYTF. CDR3 sequence (DNA): TGTGCCTGGAGTCAGGCCCTCCCAGGGTATGGCTACACCTTC.

The CDR3 sequence: CASSNQGNNEQFF. CDR3 DNA sequence: TGTGCCAGCAGCAATCAGGGAAACAATGAGCAGTTCTTC. This chain connects TRBV7-9 to TRBJ2-1; D possibly corresponds to TRBD1 (5 bases). Germline V gene sequence: CDR1 SEHNR, CDR2 FQNEAQ (reference sequence). The CDR3 loop spans 13 amino acids. V shed 5 bases and J shed 5 bases, with 10 bases lying between them. Full variable domain (remainder filled in from reference TRBV7-9 and TRBJ2-1): DTGVSQNPRHKITKRGQNVTFRCDPISEHNRLYWYRQTLGQGPEFLTYFQNEAQLEKSRLLSDRFSAERPKGSFSTLEIQRTEQGDSAMYLCASSNQGNNEQFFGPGTRLTVL.

The genes are TRBV10-3 and TRBJ1-4; D gene unclear. The CDR3 contains 15 residues. CDR1 and CDR2 (germline): ENHRY, SYGVKD. V gave up 0 bases and J gave up 0 bases, with 5 bases separating them. CDR3 DNA: TGTGCCATCAGTGAGTCACGGTCAACTAATGAAAAACTGTTTTTT. Its protein is CAISESRSTNEKLFF.